Sequencing of this TCR beta chain was carried out in a study of shared clonotypes between healthy human individuals. CD45RO-negative, CCR7-positively selected cells formed the naive CD8 fraction, excluding terminally differentiated effector memory CD45RA+ cells. The healthy adult donors were HIV-negative and reported no recent acute infections or vaccinations. To note about this clone: No antigen is known for it.

Method: immunoSEQ multiplex PCR; TCRdb's copy keeps in-frame clones and lacks some. Among fewer than 700,000 clones listed, approximately 95% were seen once. In germline, CDR1 is SQVTM, CDR2 ANQGSEA. This CDR3 spans 13 amino acids. Trimming removed 6 bases at V and 6 bases at J, with 17 bases between. Study results and limitations: About 5% of naive CD4 clonotypes were common to a handful of donors.

Specimen: naive CD8+ T cells sorted from blood. This TCR came from a woman aged 25 to 45 in good health. This chain joins TRBV29-1 and TRBJ1-2; weak D call: TRBD1 (6 bases). DNA for the CDR3: TGCAGCGTAGTACAGGGTATTTCCAATGGCTACACCTTC. Protein product: CSVVQGISNGYTF.